These T cell receptor beta chains were read from a single sample in a study of PD-L1 blockade in urothelial cancer. Produced via immunoSEQ multiplex PCR; TCRdb's table is partial and in-frame only. The sample has around 26,000 clones, about 88% seen once. This specimen consisted of PBMCs, obtained around atezolizumab (anti-PD-L1) treatment. Receptors originate from a man aged 55 to 70 with urothelial cancer. Each CDR3 is given with its conserved first and last residue. A D gene is named only where the DNA matches it firmly. A row's size may be missing; if present it is once, few, many or a size class.

v_call	clone_size	d_call	j_call	cdr3_nt	cdr3_aa
TRBV7-6	-	TRBD2	TRBJ2-5	TGTGCCAGCAGCTTACTAGCGGGAGAAGAGACCCAGTACTTC	CASSLLAGEETQYF
TRBV28	few	-	TRBJ1-2	TGTGCCAGCACGTCGACAGATAACTATGGCTACACCTTC	CASTSTDNYGYTF
TRBV4-2	-	-	TRBJ1-2	TGTGCCAGCAGCCAACCCCCCCAGGGCATCTATGGCTACACCTTC	CASSQPPQGIYGYTF
TRBV21-1	-	-	TRBJ2-3	TGTGCCAGCTCCCTACACAGGGAAGATACGCAGTATTTT	CASSLHREDTQYF
TRBV6-6	-	-	TRBJ1-5	TGTGCCAGCAGTGACCTACAGGGAGAGGGACAGCCCCAGCATTTT	CASSDLQGEGQPQHF
TRBV6-5	-	TRBD1	TRBJ2-3	TGTGCCAGCCGACAGGGGGCAGATACGCAGTATTTT	CASRQGADTQYF
TRBV5-4	-	TRBD1	TRBJ2-7	TGTGCCAGCAGCTCAAGGACAGGGCTCTACGAGCAGTACTTC	CASSSRTGLYEQYF
TRBV5-4	-	TRBD1	TRBJ1-1	TGTGCCAGCAGGCCGGGACAGGGCTTTACCAATGAAGCTTTCTTT	CASRPGQGFTNEAFF
TRBV6-4	-	-	TRBJ1-1	TGTGCCAGCACGGAGAGCACTGAAGCTTTCTTT	CASTESTEAFF
TRBV2	-	-	TRBJ2-1	TGTGCCAGCAGCGAAAGAGTCTTC	CASSERVF
TRBV25-1	-	-	TRBJ1-2	TGTGCCAGCAGTGGACAGCCGACCGGCTATGGCTACACCTTC	CASSGQPTGYGYTF
TRBV14	-	TRBD1	TRBJ1-2	TGTGCCAGCAGCCCAGTGGGGGGACAGACCTATGGCTACACCTTC	CASSPVGGQTYGYTF
TRBV10-1	few	TRBD1	TRBJ2-7	TGCGCCAGCAGTGAGTCCGGGACAGGGAACGAGCAGTACTTC	CASSESGTGNEQYF
TRBV5-1	-	TRBD1	TRBJ1-5	TGCGCCAGCAGCTTGACAGGGGATCAGCCCCAGCATTTT	CASSLTGDQPQHF
TRBV11-3	-	-	TRBJ2-2	TGTGCCAGCAGCTTAAGATCAGGGAACACCGGGGAGCTGTTTTTT	CASSLRSGNTGELFF